This TCR beta chain was identified during a study of siplizumab effects on memory and regulatory T cells (dated by TCRdb to between 2017 and 2020). For context, the study as a whole: The effect of the anti-CD2 antibody siplizumab on alloreactive T-cell subsets was examined in allogeneic mixed lymphocyte reactions constructed from human PBMCs.

Sorted unstimulated T cells and proliferating T cells recovered from mixed lymphocyte reactions underwent TCRbeta CDR3 sequencing. Fresh whole blood from approximately ten HLA-typed healthy donors was used to isolate PBMCs. To map where alloreactive clones came from, unstimulated CD4+ regulatory T cells were FACS-sorted. The full study reports these points: Roughly 80-97% of proliferating CD4+ or CD8+ clones could not be assigned a naive or memory phenotype. Among mappable alloreactive CD4+ clones, the Treg-derived fraction averaged approximately 69% with siplizumab versus 25% to 30% in control reactions. Whether proliferating Tregs from siplizumab cultures actually had suppressive function was not functionally confirmed. Because sequences below about 10^-5 frequency were poorly captured, only a minor fraction of alloreactive clones could be mapped to unstimulated subsets. Greater diversity appeared to be present in unstimulated naive T cells than in memory T cells, and a substantial contribution to the alloresponse seemed to be made by naive cells. The cumulative frequency of alloreactive sequences traceable to unstimulated CD4+ memory T cells was significantly reduced by siplizumab.

Library generation was performed with the immunoSEQ multiplex PCR assay. Each sample had some 9.7 x 10^4 TCR templates assayed by the deep sequencing platform. Genomic DNA extracted from sorted T cells was used for TCRbeta CDR3 sequencing. The source study handled its data this way. The R programming language was used for the clonal analysis of the TCRbeta CDR3 data. Alloreactive CD4+ and CD8+ clones were defined by comparing unstimulated samples with post-reaction CFSE-low samples. Regulatory or non-regulatory origin was assigned to alloreactive CD4+ clones by matching of sequences to sorted unstimulated Treg and non-Treg repertoires. What TCRdb holds here is the immuneACCESS table cut down to in-frame rearrangements. Part of the clones is not present; checked against another copy, under half of the missing clones reflect an unresolved V gene, and the others are unexplained. V, J and clone size are those of that table, while D and trimming were read from the DNA. This sample gives just under 85,000 clones in total; approximately 90% of them show up just once. The top ten clonotypes cover approximately 1.4% of the sample.

As to this clone: Its antigen is currently not known. No much larger clonotype is one base removed from it; base qualities were not supplied.

CDR1 LNHDA and CDR2 SQIVND are derived from the germline V gene (reference sequence). The CDR3 starts with the cysteine, ends with the phenylalanine, and has 12 residues. The read is trimmed to its CDR3 DNA, 36 bases read in frame from base 1. V is shortened by 5 bases, J by 8 bases, and the region joining them spans 12 bases. This clonotype was sampled from a human donor in good health. The chain is assembled from TRBV19 and TRBJ1-2, and possibly TRBD1, on 5 matching bases. The specimen sequenced was Tregs sorted from blood. CDR3 protein: CASSYDWDGYTF. The nucleotide sequence reads TGTGCCAGTAGTTATGACTGGGACGGCTACACCTTC.